A selection of T cell receptor beta chains follows, all from one sample in a study of T cells in Graves' hyperthyroidism and ophthalmopathy. TCRdb redid the calling of the multiplex PCR reads with MiXCR, one entry per CDR3 protein. The sample consists of some 250,000 distinct CDR3 sequences, less than 15% of them appearing once. The sample consisted of blood. The source is a woman aged 40 to 49 with Graves' hyperthyroidism that later progressed to Graves' ophthalmopathy. Both conserved end residues are part of each CDR3. A D gene is named only where the DNA matches it firmly. Clone sizes are given selectively: once, few, many, or a class where the clone is expanded.

TRBJ1-2	TRBV6-1	.	TRBD1	CASIGQGYGYTF	TGTGCCAGCATCGGACAGGGGTATGGCTACACCTTC
TRBJ2-5	TRBV6-1	many	.	CASSWTERQETQYF	TGTGCCAGCAGCTGGACCGAACGTCAAGAGACCCAGTACTTC
TRBJ1-2	TRBV2	many	.	CASSERGSRGYTF	TGTGCCAGCAGTGAGCGGGGCAGTCGTGGCTACACCTTC
TRBJ2-7	TRBV7-9	many	TRBD1	CASSRMTGVDEQYF	TGTGCCAGCAGCCGAATGACAGGGGTGGACGAGCAGTACTTC
TRBJ2-1	TRBV7-8	many	.	CASSLRENEQFF	TGTGCCAGCAGCTTACGGGAGAATGAGCAGTTCTTC
TRBJ1-2	TRBV29-1	.	.	CSVEINPYGYTF	TGCAGCGTTGAAATTAACCCCTATGGCTACACCTTC
TRBJ2-1	TRBV5-4	few	TRBD2	CASTTSGGNYNEQFF	TGTGCCAGCACCACCTCGGGGGGGAACTACAATGAGCAGTTCTTC
TRBJ1-1	TRBV28	.	TRBD1	CASRTGGQNTEAFF	TGTGCCAGCAGGACAGGGGGGCAGAACACTGAAGCTTTCTTT
TRBJ2-7	TRBV4-1	.	TRBD2	CASSHRPLAGEKEQYF	TGCGCCAGCAGCCACCGCCCGCTAGCGGGAGAGAAAGAGCAGTACTTC
TRBJ1-5	TRBV28	many	.	CASRKHSNQPQHF	TGTGCCAGCAGGAAACATAGCAATCAGCCCCAGCATTTT
TRBJ2-7	TRBV12-3/TRBV12-4	.	.	CASSSNRDAAYEQYF	TGTGCCAGCAGTTCAAATCGGGACGCAGCCTACGAGCAGTACTTC
TRBJ2-6	TRBV4-1	many	TRBD1	CASSPGQGPGAGANVLTF	TGCGCCAGCAGCCCGGGACAGGGGCCGGGAGCGGGGGCCAACGTCCTGACTTTC
TRBJ1-1	TRBV18	many	TRBD1	CASSPRTGETEAFF	TGTGCCAGCTCACCCAGGACAGGGGAAACTGAAGCTTTCTTT
TRBJ1-5	TRBV7-8	many	.	CASSLEGGAGTRNQPQHF	TGTGCCAGCAGCTTAGAGGGGGGGGCAGGGACACGAAATCAGCCCCAGCATTTT
TRBJ1-2	TRBV7-9	.	TRBD1	CASSLAPGGSNYGYTF	TGTGCCAGCAGCTTAGCGCCAGGGGGGAGTAACTATGGCTACACCTTC
TRBJ1-4	TRBV28	many	.	CASQSTNEKLFF	TGTGCCAGCCAGTCAACTAATGAAAAACTGTTTTTT
TRBJ2-1	TRBV19	.	TRBD1	CASSEDRGLYNEQFF	TGTGCCAGTAGTGAAGACAGGGGGCTCTACAATGAGCAGTTCTTC
TRBJ2-1	TRBV18	.	.	CASSPSSPGEQFF	TGTGCCAGCTCCCCGTCCTCCCCGGGCGAGCAGTTCTTC
TRBJ2-3	TRBV7-2	many	.	CASSKDTRAGTDTQYF	TGTGCCAGCAGCAAGGACACGAGGGCTGGCACAGATACGCAGTATTTT
TRBJ2-7	TRBV9	many	TRBD2	CASSVAGEGWAYEQYF	TGTGCCAGCAGCGTAGCTGGGGAGGGATGGGCCTACGAGCAGTACTTC
TRBJ2-7	TRBV10-3	many	.	CAISEVAGWTYEQYF	TGTGCCATCAGTGAGGTGGCGGGATGGACCTACGAGCAGTACTTC
TRBJ1-5	TRBV20-1	few	.	CSARWGGQPQHF	TGCAGCGCTAGATGGGGAGGCCAGCCCCAGCATTTT